These 30 T cell receptor beta chains were sequenced from one sample in a study of human T cells and chemical hapten exposure. As to time point: patch test 3, about 24 weeks after DPC sensitization. Sample treatment: therapeutic diphenylcyclopropenone sensitization with weekly scalp DPC. MiXCR, applied by TCRdb to the RACE reads, yields one record per CDR3 protein. The repertoire holds some 97,000 distinct CDR3 sequences, with about 28% as singletons. Specimen: whole blood, collected in connection with sensitization to the hapten diphenylcyclopropenone (DPC). Receptors were obtained from a man in his forties with alopecia areata. Some clones in this sample may be carry-over from other donors' samples.

This chain uses TRBV30 with TRBJ1-3; D not certain. Between the trimmed V and J ends, which lost 1 base and 3 bases, there was a span of 7 bases. The CDR3 sequence is 13 residues long. Germline CDR1 and CDR2: GTSNPN and SVGIG (reference sequence). CDR3 region: CAWSGGSGNTIYF. As DNA, the CDR3 is TGTGCCTGGAGTGGAGGGAGTGGAAACACCATATATTTT. The full variable domain, with the rest looked up from reference TRBV30 and TRBJ1-3, is SQTIHQWPATLVQPVGSPLSLECTVEGTSNPNLYWYRQAAGRGLQLLFYSVGIGQISSEVPQNLSASRPQDRQFILSSKKLLLSDSGFYLCAWSGGSGNTIYFGEGSWLTVV.

The chain couples TRBV28 to TRBJ2-3; 11 bases fit TRBD2. V lost 6 bases, J lost 6 bases, and 8 bases stayed unmatched. The germline gives CDR1 MDHEN, CDR2 SYDVKM. CDR3 size: 15 residues. The CDR3 DNA reads as TGTGCCAGCAGCCAGACTAGCGGGATATTGGATACGCAGTATTTT. Protein sequence: CASSQTSGILDTQYF.

The V gene is TRBV13, the J gene TRBJ1-4; D unclear. Trimming removed 5 bases at V and 6 bases at J, with 16 bases between. The CDR3 covers 15 residues. CDR1 and CDR2 (germline): PRHDT, FYEKMQ (reference sequence). This CDR3 reads CASSTTTTPDEKLFF. CDR3 DNA sequence: TGTGCCAGCAGCACCACCACCACGCCGGATGAAAAACTGTTTTTT.

A few counts support this clonotype. V and J are TRBV28 and TRBJ2-1, with D perhaps TRBD1 (6 bases). From germline, CDR1 is MDHEN and CDR2 SYDVKM. The V gene lost 2 bases and the J gene lost 2 bases, with 13 bases spanning the gap. The CDR3 consists of 16 residues. The CDR3, as DNA: TGTGCCAGCAGTTTACCCGGGACACATACCTACAATGAGCAGTTCTTC. Amino acid sequence: CASSLPGTHTYNEQFF.

The rearrangement links TRBV28 to TRBJ1-4; D uncertain. With 0 bases removed from V and 7 bases from J, the gap between germline ends came to 9 bases. Germline V CDR1 and CDR2: MDHEN, SYDVKM. CDR3 length: 14 residues. CDR3 sequence: CASSLWAGGEKLFF. The CDR3 nucleotides read TGTGCCAGCAGTTTATGGGCAGGAGGTGAAAAACTGTTTTTT.

This chain links TRBV20-1 with TRBJ2-3; a possible D gene is TRBD2 (6 bases). CDR1 is DFQATT, CDR2 SNEGSKA, per germline (reference sequence). This CDR3 is 15 amino acids long. V lost 3 bases to trimming and J lost 4 bases, with 17 bases between them. In nucleotides, the CDR3 is TGCAGTGCTAGTATTCGAGTCGGGAGCGCAGATACGCAGTATTTT. Its protein is CSASIRVGSADTQYF.

The rearrangement uses TRBV12-3 or TRBV12-4 and TRBJ1-1; D call uncertain. With 6 bases removed from V and 3 bases from J, the gap between germline ends came to 11 bases. The CDR3 runs 13 residues. DNA of the CDR3: TGTGCCAGCAGGACAACCGAGGACACTGAAGCTTTCTTT. Translating it yields CASRTTEDTEAFF.

This clonotype was seen a few times. This rearrangement joins TRBV6-6 to TRBJ2-2; TRBD1 is a possible D gene (7 bases). V lost 5 bases, J lost 5 bases, and 18 bases lay in between. The CDR3 runs 16 residues. Germline V lookup: CDR1 MNHNY, CDR2 SVGAGI (reference sequence). The CDR3 sequence: CASSRPRGQLTGELFF. CDR3 DNA: TGTGCCAGCAGTCGCCCGCGGGGACAGTTAACCGGGGAGCTGTTTTTT.

In its sample, this clonotype was seen a few times. V gene TRBV6-6 combines with J gene TRBJ1-1, with 8 bases fitting TRBD1. J gave up 2 bases and V 2 bases, and 7 bases lay outside the gene matches. This CDR3 is 16 amino acids long. Germline V gene lookup returns CDR1 MNHNY and CDR2 SVGAGI (reference sequence). The chain's CDR3 is CASSYGAGTGNTEAFF. The CDR3, as DNA: TGTGCCAGCAGTTACGGTGCCGGGACAGGTAACACTGAAGCTTTCTTT.

This clonotype came up a few times. The chain is built from TRBV29-1 and TRBJ2-3, with 7 bases fitting TRBD2. Per germline, CDR1 SQVTM and CDR2 ANQGSEA. The V and J ends lost 8 bases and 6 bases, in that order; junction bases with no gene match: 14. The CDR3 consists of 14 residues. This chain's CDR3 is CSLRVGGRADTQYF. As DNA, the CDR3 is TGCAGCCTACGTGTCGGCGGGAGAGCGGATACGCAGTATTTT.

V and J are TRBV7-9 and TRBJ2-2; TRBD1 matches 8 bases. V was clipped by 5 bases and J by 1 base; unmatched bases: 12. CDR3 length: 18 residues. Germline CDR1 SEHNR, CDR2 FQNEAQ (reference sequence). CDR3 region: CASSPPSGGDWNTGELFF. The CDR3 nucleotides are TGTGCCAGCAGCCCACCTTCAGGGGGCGATTGGAACACCGGGGAGCTGTTTTTT.

Concerning this clonotype: The junction shows a germline mismatch at one end, possibly a read error. The chain employs TRBV7-3 and TRBJ2-2; possibly TRBD1 for D (5 bases). CDR1 is SGHTA and CDR2 is FQGTGA in the germline V gene. The length of the CDR3 is 14 residues. CDR3 sequence reads: CASSSLQGTGELFF. The CDR3 DNA follows: TGTGCCAGCAGCTCGCTCCAGGGAACCGGCGAGCTGTTTTTT.

In its sample, this clonotype was seen a few times. The rearrangement links TRBV9 to TRBJ1-3; D might be TRBD1 (6 bases). V lost 4 bases, J lost 4 bases, and 15 bases lay in between. The CDR3 extends over 15 amino acids. CDR1 and CDR2 from the germline V gene are SGDLS and YYNGEE. The CDR3 DNA reads as TGTGCCAGCAGCCCCAAAGGGGGTTGGGGAAACACCATATATTTT. This sequence encodes CASSPKGGWGNTIYF.

This chain joins TRBV5-1 and TRBJ2-5, with D unclear. Germline lookup yields CDR1 SGHRS and CDR2 YFSETQ. There are 13 residues in the CDR3. The V end was cut by 1 base, the J end by 3 bases, with 7 bases between. The CDR3 loop is CASSLPGEETQYF. The CDR3 nucleotides are TGCGCCAGCAGCTTGCCAGGAGAAGAGACCCAGTACTTC.

This clonotype was found a few times. The rearrangement uses TRBV5-4 and TRBJ2-3, with a possible D match to TRBD1 (5 bases). The V end was cut by 3 bases, the J end by 2 bases, with 13 bases between. The CDR3 has 15 amino acids. From germline, CDR1 is SGHNT and CDR2 YYREEE (reference sequence). In DNA form, the CDR3 reads TGTGCCAGCAGCTCGCCGACAGTGTTCACAGATACGCAGTATTTT. This gives the protein CASSSPTVFTDTQYF.

The gene calls are TRBV6-2 or TRBV6-3 and TRBJ2-3; possible D gene TRBD1, 6 bases. The germline V gene has CDR1 MNHEY and CDR2 SVGEGT. Trimming pared 4 bases from V and 2 bases from J, leaving 10 bases between. The CDR3 covers 14 residues. The CDR3 loop reads CASSSGQLTDTQYF. CDR3 in DNA: TGTGCCAGCAGTTCGGGACAACTCACAGATACGCAGTATTTT.

V usage is TRBV18 and J usage is TRBJ1-2; 11 bases fit TRBD1. J lost 3 bases, V lost 4 bases, and 7 bases had no gene match. Germline V gene sequence: CDR1 KGHSH, CDR2 LQKENI. The CDR3 loop spans 16 amino acids. Written as DNA, the CDR3 is TGTGCCAGCTCACTGACGCCGGGACAGGGGGACTATGGCTACACCTTC. Its protein product is CASSLTPGQGDYGYTF.

V and J are TRBV7-8 and TRBJ1-5; unclear D gene. Germline V CDR1 and CDR2: SGHVS, FQNEAQ. The CDR3 sequence is 15 residues long. V gave up 1 base and J gave up 7 bases, with 14 bases separating them. The CDR3 protein is CASSLVGGKGQPQHF. CDR3 coding DNA: TGTGCCAGCAGCTTAGTAGGAGGGAAGGGCCAGCCCCAGCATTTT.

V is TRBV10-3 and J is TRBJ2-5; D uncertain. Trimming pared 10 bases from V and 3 bases from J, leaving 12 bases between. The CDR3 has 12 amino acids. Germline lookup yields CDR1 ENHRY and CDR2 SYGVKD. The CDR3 sequence is CATGSGKETQYF. CDR3 in DNA: TGTGCCACCGGTTCGGGTAAAGAGACCCAGTACTTC.

The chain joins TRBV27 to TRBJ1-5; D unresolved. From germline, CDR1 is MNHEY and CDR2 SMNVEV (reference sequence). CDR3 length: 15 amino acids. Between the trimmed V and J ends, which lost 5 bases and 4 bases, there was a span of 15 bases. CDR3 sequence reads: CASSQKPGANQPQHF. CDR3 coding DNA: TGTGCCAGCAGTCAGAAACCGGGAGCGAATCAGCCCCAGCATTTT.

The rearrangement uses TRBV30 and TRBJ1-2, with a possible D match to TRBD1 (5 bases). The CDR3 length is 17 residues. Trimming took off 0 bases at V and 2 bases at J, with 19 bases between the two ends. The germline gives CDR1 GTSNPN, CDR2 SVGIG (reference sequence). Here the CDR3 reads CAWSVSYYRQTNYGYTF. CDR3 coding DNA: TGTGCCTGGAGTGTATCCTACTATAGACAGACGAACTATGGCTACACCTTC.

This clonotype was seen a few times. The chain recombines TRBV20-1 with TRBJ2-7, with TRBD1 as a possible D gene (6 bases). The CDR3 length is 15 residues. CDR1 is DFQATT, CDR2 SNEGSKA, per germline (reference sequence). Trimming removed 1 base at V and 3 bases at J, with 16 bases between. CDR3 DNA sequence: TGCAGTGCTAGAGTCAGTGCAGGGGTTAGCTACGAGCAGTACTTC. This encodes CSARVSAGVSYEQYF.

This clonotype has a handful of counts. This chain joins TRBV11-2 and TRBJ1-5; no clear D gene. Per germline, CDR1 SGHAT and CDR2 FQNNGV. The V and J ends lost 1 base and 5 bases respectively, with 12 bases between them. This CDR3 contains 15 residues. CDR3 sequence (DNA): TGTGCCAGCAGCTTAGCCAGTACCCCGGATCAGCCCCAGCATTTT. Residues: CASSLASTPDQPQHF.

This clonotype was seen a handful of times. V is TRBV9 and J is TRBJ2-1; D gene unclear. CDR3 length: 16 residues. Deletions cut 0 bases from V and 0 bases from J, with 10 bases between. CDR1 is SGDLS and CDR2 is YYNGEE in the germline V gene. CDR3: CASSVDIGFSYNEQFF. The DNA of the CDR3 is TGTGCCAGCAGCGTAGACATCGGATTCTCCTACAATGAGCAGTTCTTC.

The chain recombines TRBV28 with TRBJ2-7, with a possible D match to TRBD2 (6 bases). V was cut by 5 bases and J by 0 bases, with 23 bases left in between. This CDR3 comprises 18 residues. Germline V CDR1 and CDR2: MDHEN, SYDVKM. The CDR3 spells CASSPSRPGEGSSYEQYF. The CDR3 DNA reads TGTGCCAGCAGTCCTTCTCGGCCGGGAGAGGGAAGCTCCTACGAGCAGTACTTC.

The V call is TRBV28, the J call TRBJ2-5, with 8 positions matching TRBD2. V was pared by 5 bases and J by 1 base, with 6 bases of the junction left unmatched. The CDR3 runs to 15 residues. Germline assignment: CDR1 MDHEN and CDR2 SYDVKM. The CDR3 region is CASSLPTSGQETQYF. The CDR3 nucleotides are TGTGCCAGCAGTCTACCTACTAGCGGCCAAGAGACCCAGTACTTC.

This chain uses TRBV6-6 with TRBJ2-5; D possibly uses TRBD1 or TRBD2 (6 bases each). The V gene's germline CDR1 is MNHNY and CDR2 SVGAGI (reference sequence). The CDR3 is made up of 14 amino acids. Trimming cost V 2 bases and J 4 bases, with 11 bases left between them. CDR3 sequence: CASSYPRGGETQYF. In DNA form, the CDR3 reads TGTGCCAGCAGTTACCCCAGGGGAGGAGAGACCCAGTACTTC.

This clonotype was detected only a few times. The rearrangement links TRBV6-5 to TRBJ2-7, with a tentative D call TRBD2 (6 bases). Germline CDR1 MNHEY, CDR2 SVGAGI. This CDR3 has 13 amino acids. V lost 6 bases to trimming and J lost 6 bases, with 15 bases between them. The CDR3 DNA reads as TGTGCCAGCAGCCCCCGTACGCGGGGCGAGCAGTACTTC. Residues: CASSPRTRGEQYF.

V gene TRBV20-1 combines with J gene TRBJ2-7; 10 nucleotides agree with TRBD2. CDR1 and CDR2 from the germline V gene are DFQATT and SNEGSKA (reference sequence). The CDR3 is made up of 13 amino acids. After removal of 5 bases from V and 3 bases from J, the junction contained 4 bases not matched to a gene. This chain's CDR3 is CSAPRTSGYEQYF. The CDR3 DNA follows: TGCAGTGCTCCTCGGACTAGCGGCTACGAGCAGTACTTC.

The chain joins TRBV4-3 to TRBJ1-4, with TRBD1 matching 7 bases. Germline V gene data show CDR1 as LGHNA and CDR2 as YSLEER. J gave up 7 bases and V 5 bases, and 7 bases lay outside the gene matches. This CDR3 is 14 amino acids long. The CDR3 DNA is TGCGCCAGCAGCTGCAACAGGGGTGGTGAAAAACTGTTTTTT. It is translated as CASSCNRGGEKLFF.